A single sample gave rise to the 25 T cell receptor beta chains below, sequenced in a study of identical twins. TCRdb re-analysed the 5' RACE reads in MiXCR, keeping a single row per CDR3 protein. The table lists roughly 540,000 distinct CDR3 sequences, around 20% of them singletons. A further study also used this sample, focusing on T cells expressing NK-cell markers.

Sample: CD4+ T cells sorted from blood. The receptors come from a woman aged 18 to 35 in good health.

This chain links TRBV10-1 with TRBJ2-7; D is unresolved. The CDR3 covers 13 residues. The V and J ends lost 3 bases and 0 bases respectively, with 6 bases between them. The V gene's germline CDR1 is WNHNN and CDR2 SYGVQD (reference sequence). DNA of the CDR3: TGCGCCAGCAGTGACCCAAGCTCCTACGAGCAGTACTTC. This translates into CASSDPSSYEQYF.

The CDR3 DNA is TGTGCCAGCAGCTTAGGCCTGGCGGTTCTGGGTACGCAGTATTTT. It is translated as CASSLGLAVLGTQYF. This sequence joins TRBV7-2 and TRBJ2-3; D gene uncertain. CDR3 length: 15 residues. V was shortened by 1 base and J by 8 bases, with 16 bases between the two germline ends. Germline CDR1 is SGHTA and CDR2 is FQGNSA.

This chain joins TRBV20-1 and TRBJ2-7; maybe TRBD2 (6 bases). The ends were cut back, 3 bases at V and 2 bases at J, with 8 bases in the middle. This CDR3 is built from 12 residues. In germline, CDR1 is DFQATT, CDR2 SNEGSKA (reference sequence). CDR3 in amino acids: CSAREGPYEQYF. Written as DNA, the CDR3 is TGCAGTGCTAGGGAGGGGCCCTACGAGCAGTACTTC.

In this sample, this clonotype turned up a few times. J is TRBJ2-7 and V is TRBV27; 7 bases fit TRBD1. The V gene end was trimmed by 5 bases and the J gene end by 4 bases; junction bases not matched to a gene: 8. Germline CDR1 MNHEY, CDR2 SMNVEV (reference sequence). The CDR3 has 14 amino acids. As DNA, the CDR3 is TGTGCCAGCAGTCATCCGGGACAGAGTTACGAGCAGTACTTC. Amino acid sequence: CASSHPGQSYEQYF.

Only a few counts were recorded for this clonotype. This chain joins TRBV7-3 and TRBJ2-2; no reliable D call. Germline lookup yields CDR1 SGHTA and CDR2 FQGTGA. V was cut by 1 base and J by 6 bases, with 15 bases left in between. The CDR3 length is 16 residues. The DNA for the CDR3 is TGTGCCAGCAGCTTAAACCCGGGTATGACCCCCGGGGAGCTGTTTTTT. Encoded protein: CASSLNPGMTPGELFF.

This clonotype has a count of ten or more. This chain links TRBV5-1 with TRBJ1-4, with D hard to call. The germline CDR1 and CDR2 sequences are SGHRS and YFSETQ. This CDR3 region has 13 residues. V dropped 0 bases and J dropped 0 bases, with 0 bases sitting between them. The CDR3 loop is CASSLATNEKLFF. CDR3 nucleotide sequence: TGCGCCAGCAGCTTGGCAACTAATGAAAAACTGTTTTTT. Supplemented by reference TRBV5-1 and TRBJ1-4, the full variable domain reads KAGVTQTPRYLIKTRGQQVTLSCSPISGHRSVSWYQQTPGQGLQFLFEYFSETQRNKGNFPGRFSGRQFSNSRSEMNVSTLELGDSALYLCASSLATNEKLFFGSGTQLSVL.

This chain links TRBV11-2 with TRBJ2-3; a weak D match, TRBD2 (6 bases). Germline V gene data show CDR1 as SGHAT and CDR2 as FQNNGV. Trimming left V 8 bases short and J 0 bases short, with 18 bases between. There are 16 residues in the CDR3. CDR3 in amino acids: CASRSAGRRSTDTQYF. CDR3 in DNA: TGTGCCAGCCGCTCTGCGGGACGGAGAAGCACAGATACGCAGTATTTT.

There are a few counts of this clonotype. This chain connects TRBV5-1 to TRBJ2-5; 9 bases are a match to TRBD2. Per germline, CDR1 SGHRS and CDR2 YFSETQ. The CDR3 loop spans 13 amino acids. V gave up 7 bases and J gave up 5 bases; unmatched junction bases: 6. The CDR3 here is CASCSGRLETQYF. The DNA of the CDR3 is TGCGCCAGCTGCAGCGGGAGGCTGGAGACCCAGTACTTC. Supplemented by reference TRBV5-1 and TRBJ2-5, the full variable domain reads KAGVTQTPRYLIKTRGQQVTLSCSPISGHRSVSWYQQTPGQGLQFLFEYFSETQRNKGNFPGRFSGRQFSNSRSEMNVSTLELGDSALYLCASCSGRLETQYFGPGTRLLVL.

This rearrangement joins TRBV9 to TRBJ2-1, with D unclear. V was trimmed by 2 bases and J by 0 bases, leaving 12 bases between them. This CDR3 contains 16 residues. Per the germline V gene, CDR1 is SGDLS and CDR2 is YYNGEE. This CDR3 is CASSVRLLSSYNEQFF. The CDR3 DNA follows: TGTGCCAGCAGCGTTCGCCTCCTTAGCTCCTACAATGAGCAGTTCTTC.

On this clonotype itself: The germline gene is not matched at one end of the junction; a read error may be the cause. This chain joins TRBV4-3 and TRBJ2-5, with TRBD1 matching 8 bases. Germline lookup yields CDR1 LGHNA and CDR2 YSLEER. This CDR3 region has 15 residues. The CDR3 loop is CASSQVPPTGETQNF. CDR3 bases: TGCGCCAGCAGCCAAGTTCCACCGACAGGGGAGACCCAGAACTTC.

Only a few counts were recorded for this clonotype. This rearrangement joins TRBV10-3 to TRBJ2-7; 7 positions agree with TRBD2. Unmatched junction bases numbered 6, after V lost 5 bases and J lost 5 bases. The CDR3 length is 13 residues. Germline CDR1 reads ENHRY; CDR2 reads SYGVKD. The CDR3 DNA sequence: TGTGCCATCAGTCGACTAGCCTTCGACGAGCAGTACTTC. Its translation is CAISRLAFDEQYF.

This clonotype has more than one count but fewer than ten. The chain links TRBV20-1 to TRBJ2-2; D may be TRBD2 (6 bases). V was cut by 5 bases and J by 0 bases, with 16 bases left in between. CDR1 DFQATT and CDR2 SNEGSKA come from the germline V gene (reference sequence). The CDR3 totals 16 residues. CDR3 DNA sequence: TGCAGTGCTCCGAAATTTGGGAGGTCGAACACCGGGGAGCTGTTTTTT. It encodes CSAPKFGRSNTGELFF.

The chain is built from TRBV20-1 and TRBJ1-4; a possible D gene is TRBD1 (5 bases). Germline V gene lookup returns CDR1 DFQATT and CDR2 SNEGSKA (reference sequence). The CDR3 has 14 residues. Trimming pared 7 bases from V and 7 bases from J, leaving 19 bases between. CDR3 sequence reads: CSVPPWDLTEKLFF. The CDR3 DNA is TGCAGTGTCCCGCCATGGGACCTTACTGAAAAACTGTTTTTT.

The chain has TRBV20-1 and TRBJ2-5; D is perhaps TRBD1 or TRBD2 (5 bases each). V was shortened by 2 bases and J by 3 bases, with 10 bases between the two germline ends. The CDR3 loop spans 13 amino acids. Per germline, CDR1 DFQATT and CDR2 SNEGSKA (reference sequence). CDR3 nucleotides: TGCAGTGCTAGAAAACTAGGGGAAGAGACCCAGTACTTC. Translating gives CSARKLGEETQYF.

The V and J genes are TRBV12-3 or TRBV12-4 and TRBJ2-2, with D tentatively TRBD2 (7 bases). The CDR3 length is 16 residues. V lost 2 bases and J lost 2, with 12 bases in between. The CDR3 sequence is CASSLRGGANTGELFF. For the CDR3, the DNA is TGTGCCAGCAGTTTACGAGGGGGGGCAAACACCGGGGAGCTGTTTTTT.

The chain has TRBV12-3 or TRBV12-4 and TRBJ2-5, with a tentative D call TRBD1 (6 bases). The CDR3 spans 13 residues. Trimming pared 1 base from V and 6 bases from J, leaving 9 bases between. This CDR3 reads CASSLGTVKTQYF. The DNA for the CDR3 is TGTGCCAGCAGTTTAGGGACAGTTAAGACCCAGTACTTC.

The chain recombines TRBV6-5 with TRBJ1-2; D remains unclear. CDR3 size: 15 residues. Per the germline V gene, CDR1 is MNHEY and CDR2 is SVGAGI. Trimming removed 2 bases from V and 8 bases from J, with 18 bases in between. DNA for the CDR3: TGTGCCAGCAGTTACGGGAGTTGGCAGCAGCCCGGCTACACCTTC. This gives the protein CASSYGSWQQPGYTF.

This clonotype was recorded at least ten times. The rearrangement uses TRBV5-1 and TRBJ2-3, with D perhaps TRBD1 or TRBD2 (6 bases each). The germline CDR1 and CDR2 sequences are SGHRS and YFSETQ. There are 13 residues in the CDR3. The V end lost 4 bases, the J end lost 5 bases, and 11 bases lay between the germline ends. CDR3 DNA: TGCGCCAGCAGCCCACAGGGAGGAGATACGCAGTATTTT. It codes for CASSPQGGDTQYF.

This clonotype has only a few counts. The V and J genes are TRBV12-3 or TRBV12-4 and TRBJ2-3; 7 bases match TRBD2. This CDR3 comprises 14 residues. After removal of 9 bases from V and 1 base from J, the junction contained 7 bases not matched to a gene. DNA of the CDR3: TGTGCCAGTCGAGGGGCGGGAGGCACAGATACGCAGTATTTT. This gives the protein CASRGAGGTDTQYF.

The V gene is TRBV20-1, the J gene TRBJ2-1; no definite D call. The CDR3 has 15 amino acids. The V and J ends lost 2 bases and 0 bases respectively, with 11 bases between them. From germline, CDR1 is DFQATT and CDR2 SNEGSKA (reference sequence). For the CDR3, the DNA is TGCAGTGCTAGATTTTCGGAGAGCTCCTACAATGAGCAGTTCTTC. It encodes CSARFSESSYNEQFF.

The chain uses TRBV20-1 and TRBJ2-7; TRBD2 agrees at 13 bases. In germline, CDR1 is DFQATT, CDR2 SNEGSKA (reference sequence). V was clipped by 5 bases and J by 2 bases; unmatched bases: 6. CDR3 length: 15 residues. The CDR3 here is CSADHGTSGAYEQYF. CDR3 nucleotide sequence: TGCAGTGCTGACCACGGGACTAGCGGGGCCTACGAGCAGTACTTC.

The chain employs TRBV18 and TRBJ2-7, with 9 bases fitting TRBD1. There are 15 residues in the CDR3. In germline, CDR1 is KGHSH, CDR2 LQKENI. Losses at the gene ends were 3 bases for V and 3 bases for J; bases not matched to a gene: 6. CDR3 in DNA: TGTGCCAGCTCACCGAGAGGGACAGGGCTCTACGAGCAGTACTTC. Amino acids: CASSPRGTGLYEQYF.

The V and J genes are TRBV11-2 and TRBJ2-7; 7 bases are shared with TRBD2. V was clipped by 3 bases and J by 5 bases; unmatched bases: 16. CDR3 size: 17 residues. Germline lookup yields CDR1 SGHAT and CDR2 FQNNGV. In DNA form, the CDR3 reads TGTGCCAGCAGCTTGGGTGATAGGGGCCAAGCGGGACACGAGCAGTACTTC. It specifies CASSLGDRGQAGHEQYF.

The genes are TRBV5-1 and TRBJ2-2; TRBD2 matches at 13 bases. This CDR3 contains 17 residues. Germline trimming cut 4 bases from V and 4 bases from J; bases unmatched to any gene: 7. CDR1 is SGHRS, CDR2 YFSETQ, per germline. The CDR3 DNA reads as TGCGCCAGCAGCCCCGGACTAGCGGGAGTTATCACCGGGGAGCTGTTTTTT. This gives the protein CASSPGLAGVITGELFF.

This clonotype was seen a few times. The J gene is TRBJ2-1, the V gene TRBV7-7; TRBD2 agrees at 10 bases. The length of the CDR3 is 16 residues. In germline, CDR1 is SSHAT, CDR2 FNYEAQ (reference sequence). After removal of 3 bases from V and 8 bases from J, the junction contained 10 bases not matched to a gene. CDR3 sequence: CASSFSSAGGNYEQFF. The CDR3 DNA is TGTGCCAGCAGCTTTTCGTCAGCGGGAGGGAACTATGAGCAGTTCTTC.